This paragraph reports one T cell receptor (beta chain). Its antigen is as yet unknown. TCRdb's copy holds only in-frame clones and misses some; the assay was immunoSEQ multiplex PCR. Of under 2,500,000 clones in the sample, 90% to 96% were seen once. Healthy HIV-negative adults without recent acute infections or vaccinations served as donors. The data were obtained in a study of shared clonotypes between healthy human individuals. Study-level points and caveats: In the sorted subsets, rarefaction showed sequencing was incomplete despite large depth. The small donor group covered limited genetic and exposure diversity. The study found roughly 5% of naive CD4 clonotypes shared across four donors.

The CDR3 length is 15 residues. V shed 6 bases and J shed 7 bases, with 16 bases lying between them. CDR1 and CDR2 (germline): MNHEY, SMNVEV (reference sequence). Sequencing was performed on naive CD4+ T cells sorted from blood. This sample's subset: CD45RA+ positively selected. The gene calls are TRBV27 and TRBJ1-6, with D possibly TRBD1 on 6 matching bases. The sequence was obtained from a young man in good health. Written as DNA, the CDR3 is TGTGCCAGCAGACCTCAAGGACAGCTGAATTCACCCCTCCACTTT. This translates into CASRPQGQLNSPLHF.